This record concerns one TCR beta chain sequence. What it recognizes is unknown. Patients who provided the archived tumor blocks had not received neoadjuvant therapy before surgery. The data originate from a study of CXCR4 blockade with PD-1 therapy in pancreatic cancer. Clones were sequenced by immunoSEQ multiplex PCR, and TCRdb holds only the in-frame ones, with some missing. The table records under 9,000 clones, less than 75% of them present only once. The CDR3 is made up of 15 amino acids. Germline CDR1 reads SGHDN; CDR2 reads FVKESK. Unmatched junction bases numbered 7, after V lost 4 bases and J lost 7 bases. Study-level points and caveats: Frequent tumor clones were encoded by many distinct rearrangements, suggesting shared antigens. Survival did not correlate with tumor clonality, which averaged about 0.14 versus 0.05. Sequencing covered TCRbeta chains only, not alpha chains.

This sequence was found in a human donor with pancreatic ductal adenocarcinoma. The material sequenced was tumor tissue. The chain joins TRBV14 to TRBJ2-7, with 13 bases fitting TRBD2. The CDR3 region has the DNA TGTGCCAGCAGCCTGGGACTAGCGGGAAAGGGGGAGCAGTACTTC. The encoded protein is CASSLGLAGKGEQYF.